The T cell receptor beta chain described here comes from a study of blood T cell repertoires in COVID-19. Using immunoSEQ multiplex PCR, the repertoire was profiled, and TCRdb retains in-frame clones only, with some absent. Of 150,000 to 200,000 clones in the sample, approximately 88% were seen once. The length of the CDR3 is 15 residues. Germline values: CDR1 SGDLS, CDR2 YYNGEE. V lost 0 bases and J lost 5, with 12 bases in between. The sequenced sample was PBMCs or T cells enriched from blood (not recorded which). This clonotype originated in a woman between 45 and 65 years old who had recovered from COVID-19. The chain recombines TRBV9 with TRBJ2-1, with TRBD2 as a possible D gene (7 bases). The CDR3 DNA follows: TGTGCCAGCAGCGTAGGTGGGGGGGCCAACAATGAGCAGTTCTTC. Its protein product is CASSVGGGANNEQFF.